The sequence of this T cell receptor beta chain was determined in a study of blood T cell repertoires in COVID-19. Study-wide background: The United States, Italy and Spain provided the acute and convalescent COVID-19 samples. PBMCs, B-cell-depleted T cells, or T cells provided the cDNA or gDNA that made up the material.

Sequencing used immunoSEQ multiplex PCR; TCRdb keeps in-frame clones, though not all of them. The table shows approximately 140,000 clones, with around 90% occurring only once. The CDR3 extends over 15 amino acids. Germline V gene sequence: CDR1 SGHAT, CDR2 FQNNGV. J was trimmed by 0 bases and V by 4 bases; bases with no gene match: 3. The sequenced sample was peripheral blood. The source of this sequence is a woman aged 55-69 years with active or convalescent COVID-19. V usage is TRBV11-2 and J usage is TRBJ1-3, with 7 bases aligning to TRBD1. The CDR3 sequence: CASSSGQSSGNTIYF. In DNA, the CDR3 is TGTGCCAGCAGCTCGGGACAGAGCTCTGGAAACACCATATATTTT.